Listed below are T cell receptor beta chains from one sample, sequenced in a study of shared clonotypes between healthy human individuals. Libraries were prepared by immunoSEQ multiplex PCR; TCRdb keeps only in-frame clonotypes and omits some of them. Of some 800,000 clones listed, 80% to 95% were seen once; the top ten hold less than 25%. Sequenced input: naive CD8+ T cells sorted from blood. Every receptor here comes from a young man in good health. Each CDR3 is given with its conserved first and last residue. The order of the fields is J gene, D gene, clone size, V gene, CDR3 protein, CDR3 DNA. The D gene is left open where the match is weak. Some rows have no size entry. The others give once, few or many, or a class for an expanded clone.

TRBJ2-5 NA NA TRBV14 CASSQDVTQETQYF TGTGCCAGCAGCCAAGATGTCACCCAAGAGACCCAGTACTTC
TRBJ2-7 TRBD2 NA TRBV28 CASSFFGTSGRASKQYF TGTGCCAGCAGTTTCTTCGGAACTAGCGGGAGGGCCTCGAAGCAGTACTTC
TRBJ2-1 NA NA TRBV7-3 CASSLLQGGHEQFF TGTGCCAGCAGCTTATTACAGGGGGGGCATGAGCAGTTCTTC
TRBJ1-4 NA NA TRBV5-8 CASSWTRYRVGTNEKLFF TGTGCCAGCAGCTGGACCAGATACCGAGTTGGGACTAATGAAAAACTGTTTTTT
TRBJ2-7 NA NA TRBV15 CATSSKGTHEQYF TGTGCCACCAGCAGTAAGGGGACCCACGAGCAGTACTTC
TRBJ2-1 NA NA TRBV4-1 CASSQLDRYNEQFF TGCGCCAGCAGCCAACTTGACAGATACAATGAGCAGTTCTTC
TRBJ2-7 TRBD1 few TRBV30 CAWSHGTASYEQYF TGTGCCTGGAGCCATGGGACAGCTTCCTACGAGCAGTACTTC
TRBJ2-7 NA NA TRBV7-6 CASSLEVRGVPYEQYF TGTGCCAGCAGCTTAGAAGTTCGCGGGGTCCCCTACGAGCAGTACTTC
TRBJ1-2 TRBD1 NA TRBV4-1 CASSQQGAPSGYTF TGCGCCAGCAGCCAACAGGGGGCTCCGAGTGGCTACACCTTC
TRBJ2-7 NA NA TRBV7-4 CASSPYEQYF TGTGCCAGCTCACCTTACGAGCAGTACTTC
TRBJ2-1 NA NA TRBV7-9 CASVGGGINEQFF TGTGCCAGCGTGGGCGGAGGAATCAATGAGCAGTTCTTC
TRBJ1-4 NA NA TRBV16 CASSQLPGLLIATNEKLFF TGTGCCAGCAGCCAACTACCGGGACTTCTGATAGCGACTAATGAAAAACTGTTTTTT
TRBJ2-2 NA NA TRBV5-1 CASSLWSLLMGPEPGELFF TGCGCCAGCAGCCTGTGGTCCCTTCTTATGGGACCAGAACCCGGGGAGCTGTTTTTT
TRBJ2-1 NA NA TRBV6-5 CASRLAGYNEQFF TGTGCCAGCAGACTGGCGGGCTACAATGAGCAGTTCTTC
TRBJ2-5 NA NA TRBV7-9 CASKGGTVQETQYF TGTGCCAGCAAGGGCGGGACAGTTCAAGAGACCCAGTACTTC
TRBJ2-2 TRBD1 NA TRBV7-7 CASSSPGQGQGDTGELFF TGTGCCAGCAGCTCCCCGGGACAGGGGCAAGGGGACACCGGGGAGCTGTTTTTT